The 15 T cell receptor beta chains below were found in one sample sequenced in a study of blood T cell repertoires in COVID-19. Produced via immunoSEQ multiplex PCR; TCRdb's table is partial and in-frame only. The profile shows around 87,000 clones, roughly 85% of them singletons. The sample taken for sequencing was peripheral blood. Source of these receptors: a human donor in a cohort sampled during active COVID-19.

The V and J genes are TRBV24-1 and TRBJ2-7, with D maybe TRBD1 (5 bases). The CDR3 is 15 residues long. Trimming cost V 6 bases and J 3 bases, with 17 bases left between them. Germline V lookup: CDR1 KGHDR, CDR2 SFDVKD. This chain's CDR3 is CATSSSGQGRYEQYF. Here the CDR3 DNA reads TGTGCCACCAGTTCCTCCGGGCAGGGTCGCTACGAGCAGTACTTC.

J is TRBJ2-4 and V is TRBV19; the D is unclear. CDR1 and CDR2 from the germline V gene are LNHDA and SQIVND (reference sequence). The CDR3 covers 13 residues. V was pared by 5 bases and J by 3 bases, with 8 bases between. CDR3 DNA sequence: TGTGCCAGTAGTGCCGGTCGCAAAAACATTCAGTACTTC. This translates into CASSAGRKNIQYF.

This clone has more than one count but fewer than ten. The chain links TRBV14 to TRBJ2-7; 7 bases align to TRBD1. The germline V gene has CDR1 SGHDN and CDR2 FVKESK. Trimming cost V 4 bases and J 6 bases; bases outside gene matches: 6. The CDR3 runs to 13 residues. The CDR3 loop reads CASSRIRTGEQYF. In nucleotides, the CDR3 is TGTGCCAGCAGCCGAATACGGACAGGCGAGCAGTACTTC.

The chain combines TRBV28 with TRBJ1-3; 9 bases align to TRBD1. The CDR3 contains 16 residues. V was pared by 7 bases and J by 0 bases, with 7 bases of the junction left unmatched. Germline V gene sequence: CDR1 MDHEN, CDR2 SYDVKM. In DNA form, the CDR3 reads TGTGCCAGCACGACAGGGGGAACCCTCTCTGGAAACACCATATATTTT. This gives the protein CASTTGGTLSGNTIYF.

V and J are TRBV19 and TRBJ1-2; no reliable D call. Deletions cut 5 bases from V and 2 bases from J, with 6 bases between. Germline V gene data show CDR1 as LNHDA and CDR2 as SQIVND (reference sequence). The CDR3 loop spans 12 amino acids. CDR3 residues: CASSDWNYGYTF. The CDR3 coding sequence is TGTGCCAGTAGTGACTGGAACTATGGCTACACCTTC.

V and J are TRBV5-1 and TRBJ2-2; 9 nucleotides align to TRBD1. J lost 6 bases, V lost 2 bases, and 8 bases had no gene match. The CDR3 is 16 amino acids. CDR1 and CDR2 from the germline V gene are SGHRS and YFSETQ. The CDR3 region is CASSFSGQGISGELFF. The CDR3 coding sequence is TGCGCCAGCAGCTTTTCCGGACAGGGGATATCCGGGGAGCTGTTTTTT.

The chain combines TRBV3-1 (or the pseudogene TRBV3-2) with TRBJ2-1; 8 nucleotides align to TRBD2. Trimming removed 1 base from V and 5 bases from J; junction bases left unmatched: 4. Germline V gene data show CDR1 as LGHDT and CDR2 as YNNKEL (reference sequence). The CDR3 runs to 15 residues. The CDR3 here is CASSQVGAGDNEQFF. CDR3 nucleotide sequence: TGTGCCAGCAGCCAAGTAGGAGCGGGGGACAATGAGCAGTTCTTC.

This rearrangement joins TRBV18 to TRBJ2-1; D may be TRBD2 (6 bases). The V end lost 1 base, the J end lost 9 bases, and 16 bases lay between the germline ends. The germline V gene has CDR1 KGHSH and CDR2 LQKENI. CDR3 length: 15 amino acids. The CDR3 nucleotides read TGTGCCAGCTCACCACAGAAGGGACTCTCTAGTGAGCAGTTCTTC. It is translated as CASSPQKGLSSEQFF.

This clone has only one observation. The chain carries TRBV4-1 and TRBJ1-1, with 10 nucleotides matching TRBD1. Germline V lookup: CDR1 MGHRA, CDR2 YSYEKL. V gave up 6 bases and J gave up 6 bases; unmatched junction bases: 10. The CDR3 sequence is 15 residues long. This CDR3 reads CASSYAGTGAAEAFF. The CDR3 DNA reads TGCGCCAGCAGTTACGCCGGGACAGGGGCCGCTGAAGCTTTCTTT.

J is TRBJ1-2 and V is TRBV7-2, with a possible D match to TRBD1 (5 bases). The CDR3 length is 13 residues. CDR1 SGHTA and CDR2 FQGNSA come from the germline V gene. V lost 5 bases, J lost 7 bases, and 14 bases lay in between. As DNA, the CDR3 is TGTGCCAGCAGCCAACAGGCGTGGGTTGGCTACACCTTC. It is translated as CASSQQAWVGYTF.

This chain links TRBV29-1 with TRBJ1-1, with 7 positions matching TRBD1. Unmatched junction bases numbered 16, after V lost 7 bases and J lost 5 bases. The CDR3 spans 15 residues. Germline CDR1 and CDR2: SQVTM and ANQGSEA. The CDR3 DNA follows: TGCAGCGGACAGAAAATGCAGGGGGTGTATACTGAAGCTTTCTTT. It encodes CSGQKMQGVYTEAFF.

The rearrangement links TRBV6-5 to TRBJ1-1, with D unclear. The CDR3 sequence is 15 residues long. Trimming left V 8 bases short and J 2 bases short, with 18 bases between. Germline V lookup: CDR1 MNHEY, CDR2 SVGAGI. The CDR3: CASSSPGRINTEAFF. CDR3 coding DNA: TGTGCCAGCTCCTCCCCGGGGAGAATAAACACTGAAGCTTTCTTT.

In its sample, this clone was seen many times. The rearrangement uses TRBV28 and TRBJ1-2, with TRBD1 identical over 9 bases. Germline V gene lookup returns CDR1 MDHEN and CDR2 SYDVKM. The CDR3 extends over 15 amino acids. After removal of 8 bases from V and 8 bases from J, the junction contained 15 bases not matched to a gene. Here the CDR3 DNA reads TGTGCCAGCGGATTCATACCCGGGACAGGGCCCGGCTACACCTTC. Its translation is CASGFIPGTGPGYTF.

V and J are TRBV9 and TRBJ1-1; D is unclear. Trimming shortened V by 0 bases and J by 8 bases, and 11 bases separated the two germline ends. Germline V gene data show CDR1 as SGDLS and CDR2 as YYNGEE. This CDR3 is built from 13 residues. CDR3 in amino acids: CASSVVTGREAFF. The CDR3 nucleotides are TGTGCCAGCAGCGTAGTAACGGGGAGAGAAGCTTTCTTT.

This clone was seen once. This chain uses TRBV5-6 with TRBJ2-7, with 8 bases matching TRBD2. There are 14 residues in the CDR3. Trimming cost V 5 bases and J 6 bases; bases outside gene matches: 10. Germline V lookup: CDR1 SGHDT, CDR2 YYEEEE. The CDR3 is CASSCSGALCEQYF. The CDR3 bases are TGTGCCAGCAGTTGTAGCGGGGCCCTTTGCGAGCAGTACTTC.